A single sample is the source of the 14 T cell receptor beta chains below, sequenced in a study of beta chain features in type 1 diabetes. The sequenced template was cDNA made from the entire isolated RNA. Produced via immunoSEQ multiplex PCR; TCRdb's table is partial and in-frame only. The sample has 600,000 to 650,000 clones, around 15% seen once. Material: naive CD4+ T cells from blood. The receptors come from a man aged 18 to 35 in good health.

The J gene is TRBJ2-7, the V gene TRBV28, with D hard to call. Germline loops: CDR1 MDHEN, CDR2 SYDVKM. There are 14 residues in the CDR3. The V end lost 5 bases, the J end lost 0 bases, and 11 bases lay between the germline ends. The DNA for the CDR3 is TGTGCCAGCAGTCCGATAGGTAACTCCTACGAGCAGTACTTC. Protein product: CASSPIGNSYEQYF.

This clone was counted a few times. This chain uses TRBV18 with TRBJ1-4; TRBD1 might be the D (5 bases). Germline V gives CDR1 KGHSH, CDR2 LQKENI. Trimming took off 3 bases at V and 7 bases at J, with 12 bases between the two ends. This CDR3 region has 14 residues. In DNA form, the CDR3 reads TGTGCCAGCTCACCCCCCGACAGTCGTGAAAAACTGTTTTTT. This codes for CASSPPDSREKLFF.

This clone was seen a handful of times. The chain uses TRBV28 and TRBJ2-3; TRBD1 matches 9 bases. In germline, CDR1 is MDHEN, CDR2 SYDVKM. The CDR3 has 15 amino acids. Losses at the gene ends were 5 bases for V and 2 bases for J; bases not matched to a gene: 5. CDR3 in DNA: TGTGCCAGCAGTCCTGGGACAGGGAACACAGATACGCAGTATTTT. Translating gives CASSPGTGNTDTQYF. The whole variable domain, filled in from reference TRBV28 and TRBJ2-3, reads DVKVTQSSRYLVKRTGEKVFLECVQDMDHENMFWYRQDPGLGLRLIYFSYDVKMKEKGDIPEGYSVSREKKERFSLILESASTNQTSMYLCASSPGTGNTDTQYFGPGTRLTVL.

This clone was recorded a few times. The chain links TRBV10-3 to TRBJ2-6; 9 bases map to TRBD1. J gave up 4 bases and V 0 bases, and 1 base lay outside the gene matches. This CDR3 spans 16 amino acids. The V gene's germline CDR1 is ENHRY and CDR2 SYGVKD. CDR3: CAISESGTGGANVLTF. CDR3 nucleotides: TGTGCCATCAGTGAGTCAGGGACAGGGGGGGCCAACGTCCTGACTTTC.

This clone came up a few times. This rearrangement joins TRBV2 to TRBJ1-6, with D possibly being TRBD1 (5 bases). The germline CDR1 and CDR2 sequences are SNHLY and FYNNEI. The CDR3 totals 15 residues. Trimming pared 4 bases from V and 5 bases from J, leaving 12 bases between. Here the CDR3 reads CASSADSGHNSPLHF. In DNA, the CDR3 is TGTGCCAGCAGTGCTGACTCGGGACATAATTCACCCCTCCACTTT.

V is TRBV27 and J is TRBJ2-3; 10 bases are shared with TRBD2. The trim removed 3 bases at V and 4 bases at J, leaving 7 bases unmatched. Germline V CDR1 and CDR2: MNHEY, SMNVEV (reference sequence). The CDR3 totals 16 residues. The CDR3 loop reads CASSFGSSGSSDTQYF. CDR3 DNA: TGTGCCAGCAGTTTTGGTTCTAGCGGGAGTTCAGATACGCAGTATTTT.

This clone was detected a few times. The chain recombines TRBV7-2 with TRBJ2-4; no clear D. Trimming removed 5 bases at V and 3 bases at J, with 11 bases between. The CDR3 loop spans 14 amino acids. Per germline, CDR1 SGHTA and CDR2 FQGNSA. DNA of the CDR3: TGTGCCAGCAGCCCCTCAGGCCTCAAAAACATTCAGTACTTC. Its translation is CASSPSGLKNIQYF.

This chain joins TRBV5-6 and TRBJ1-6, with D perhaps matching TRBD1 (5 bases). V was pared by 1 base and J by 13 bases, with 15 bases between. CDR3 length: 14 amino acids. Germline lookup yields CDR1 SGHDT and CDR2 YYEEEE. Here the CDR3 reads CASSLRSGFVPLHF. DNA of the CDR3: TGTGCCAGCAGCTTGCGGTCAGGGTTTGTTCCCCTCCACTTT.

The chain recombines TRBV19 with TRBJ2-6, with D uncertain. CDR3 size: 16 residues. The germline CDR1 and CDR2 sequences are LNHDA and SQIVND (reference sequence). Between the trimmed V and J ends, which lost 4 bases and 0 bases, there was a span of 10 bases. CDR3 region: CASSKDFSSGANVLTF. DNA for the CDR3: TGTGCCAGTAGTAAAGATTTCAGCTCTGGGGCCAACGTCCTGACTTTC.

The chain joins TRBV6-5 to TRBJ2-1, with 9 bases that match TRBD2. This CDR3 has 16 residues. Trimming removed 4 bases from V and 1 base from J; junction bases left unmatched: 5. The germline CDR1 and CDR2 sequences are MNHEY and SVGAGI. In DNA, the CDR3 is TGTGCCAGCAGTTTTCTTAGCGGGAGTTCCTACAATGAGCAGTTCTTC. Translation gives CASSFLSGSSYNEQFF.

CDR3 sequence reads: CAIRVDRSSYNEQFF. CDR3 sequence (DNA): TGTGCCATCAGAGTGGACAGGAGCTCCTACAATGAGCAGTTCTTC. The V and J genes are TRBV10-3 and TRBJ2-1; 7 nucleotides align to TRBD1. Per the germline V gene, CDR1 is ENHRY and CDR2 is SYGVKD. V dropped 6 bases and J dropped 0; count of bases not matched to a gene: 5. This CDR3 has 15 amino acids.

This clone was counted between two and nine times. This rearrangement joins TRBV10-3 to TRBJ1-2; no clear D. The V end lost 4 bases, the J end lost 2 bases, and 14 bases lay between the germline ends. The CDR3 covers 15 residues. Germline CDR1 and CDR2: ENHRY and SYGVKD. CDR3 sequence (DNA): TGTGCCATCAGTGTCTCCCGGACCTTAAACTATGGCTACACCTTC. Its translation: CAISVSRTLNYGYTF.

The rearrangement uses TRBV19 and TRBJ2-4; 9 nucleotides match TRBD1. V lost 6 bases and J lost 15; bases outside the gene matches: 15. The CDR3 is made up of 14 amino acids. The germline V gene has CDR1 LNHDA and CDR2 SQIVND (reference sequence). DNA for the CDR3: TGTGCCAGTAGCCAACCCGGAGGGGACAGGGTCTGGTACTTC. The encoded protein is CASSQPGGDRVWYF.

The chain recombines TRBV5-4 with TRBJ1-4, with D perhaps TRBD1 (6 bases). CDR3 size: 15 residues. V was cut by 4 bases and J by 4 bases, with 14 bases left in between. CDR1 is SGHNT, CDR2 YYREEE, per germline (reference sequence). CDR3 in DNA: TGTGCCAGCAGCATCATGACAGGATTTAATGAAAAACTGTTTTTT. Protein: CASSIMTGFNEKLFF. Based on the CDR3 plus reference TRBV5-4 and TRBJ1-4, the full variable domain is ETGVTQSPTHLIKTRGQQVTLRCSSQSGHNTVSWYQQALGQGPQFIFQYYREEENGRGNFPPRFSGLQFPNYSSELNVNALELDDSALYLCASSIMTGFNEKLFFGSGTQLSVL.